The source of this T cell receptor (beta chain) is a study of T cell repertoires in cytomegalovirus infection. Overall study: Public TCR beta signatures were indicative of both CMV infection and a matching HLA type. Overall study findings and caveats: CMV-specific TCR beta clonotypes restricted by HLA-C were the ones dominating the ex vivo response. Cumulative frequency (of public TCR beta family members) identified carriers of CMV plus the relevant HLA.

From germline, CDR1 is MDHEN and CDR2 SYDVKM. V dropped 3 bases and J dropped 13; count of bases not matched to a gene: 7. The CDR3 runs to 12 residues. Concerning this clonotype: Its antigen is undetermined.

TCRdb processed the reads anew with MiXCR; each CDR3 protein has one entry. The sample consists of a few hundred thousand distinct CDR3 sequences, under 25% of them appearing once. This sequence originates from a human donor in good health (CMV status not recorded). Some clones in this sample may be carry-over from other donors' samples. This chain links TRBV28 with TRBJ2-3; 7 bases align to TRBD2. Input material: CD8+ T cells from PBMCs. The CDR3, as DNA: TGTGCCAGCAGTTTTCGGGACTACGGGGAGTATTTT. Translating it yields CASSFRDYGEYF. Filled out from reference TRBV28 and TRBJ2-3, the complete variable domain reads DVKVTQSSRYLVKRTGEKVFLECVQDMDHENMFWYRQDPGLGLRLIYFSYDVKMKEKGDIPEGYSVSREKKERFSLILESASTNQTSMYLCASSFRDYGEYFGPGTRLTVL.